This T cell receptor beta chain was captured in a study of beta chain features in type 1 diabetes. On this clone: Its antigen is unidentified.

Notes on the study in general: Naive, central memory and regulatory TCRB repertoires appeared more similar among patients than healthy donors. People with Type 1 diabetes carried modestly yet significantly shorter TCRB CDR3s in all four CD4+ subsets. Individuals with type 1 diabetes displayed fewer insertions and more deletions at VDJ junctions.

Of the isolated RNA, all was reverse transcribed, and so the sequenced material was expressed TCRB transcripts. Clones were sequenced by immunoSEQ multiplex PCR, and TCRdb holds only the in-frame ones, with some missing. The table has hundreds of thousands of clones, 11% to 15% seen once. Purity exceeding 95% was reached by all sorted populations. The clonotype was recovered from a man aged 18 to 35 with type 1 diabetes. Sequencing input: naive CD4+ T cells from blood.

The CDR3 DNA is TGTGCCAGCAGTCAGCGGCAGCCCCAGCATTTT. Translating gives CASSQRQPQHF. This chain joins TRBV28 and TRBJ1-5; D remains unclear. Germline values: CDR1 MDHEN, CDR2 SYDVKM. This CDR3 has 11 residues. Trimming took 5 bases from V and 7 from J, leaving 6 bases between them. The full variable domain, with the rest looked up from reference TRBV28 and TRBJ1-5, is DVKVTQSSRYLVKRTGEKVFLECVQDMDHENMFWYRQDPGLGLRLIYFSYDVKMKEKGDIPEGYSVSREKKERFSLILESASTNQTSMYLCASSQRQPQHFGDGTRLSIL.